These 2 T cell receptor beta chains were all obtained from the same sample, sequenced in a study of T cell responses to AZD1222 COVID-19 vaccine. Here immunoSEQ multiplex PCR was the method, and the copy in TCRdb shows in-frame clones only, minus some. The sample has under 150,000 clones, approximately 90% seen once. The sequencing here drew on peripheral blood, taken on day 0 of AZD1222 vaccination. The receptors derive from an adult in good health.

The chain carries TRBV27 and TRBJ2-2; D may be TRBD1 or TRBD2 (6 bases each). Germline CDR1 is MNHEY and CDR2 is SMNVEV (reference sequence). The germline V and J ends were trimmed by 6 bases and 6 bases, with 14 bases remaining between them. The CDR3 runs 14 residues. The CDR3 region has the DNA TGTGCCAGCAGCCCCGGGGGCCGTTCCGGGGAGCTGTTTTTT. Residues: CASSPGGRSGELFF.

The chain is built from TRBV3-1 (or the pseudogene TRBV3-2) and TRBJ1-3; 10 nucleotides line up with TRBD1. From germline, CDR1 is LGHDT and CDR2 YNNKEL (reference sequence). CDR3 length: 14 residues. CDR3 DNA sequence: TGTGCGCACCCGGGACAGGGGAGTAGAAACACCATATATTTT. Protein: CAHPGQGSRNTIYF.